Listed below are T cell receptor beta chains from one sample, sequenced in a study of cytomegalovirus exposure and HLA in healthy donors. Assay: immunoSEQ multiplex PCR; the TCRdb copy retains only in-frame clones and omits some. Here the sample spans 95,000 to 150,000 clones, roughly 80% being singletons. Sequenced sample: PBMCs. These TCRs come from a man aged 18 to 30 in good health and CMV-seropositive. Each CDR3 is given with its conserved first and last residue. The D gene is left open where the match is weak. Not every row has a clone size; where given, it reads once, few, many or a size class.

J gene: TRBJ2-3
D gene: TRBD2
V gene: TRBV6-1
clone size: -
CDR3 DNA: TGTGCCAGCAGTCAGGGACTAGTAACAGATACGCAGTATTTT
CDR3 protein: CASSQGLVTDTQYF

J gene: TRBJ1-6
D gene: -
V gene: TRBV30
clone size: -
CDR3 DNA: TGTGCCTGGAGGGTACAGTGGGCTTCACCCCTCCACTTT
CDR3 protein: CAWRVQWASPLHF

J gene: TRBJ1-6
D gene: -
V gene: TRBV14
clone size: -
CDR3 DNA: TGTGCCAGCAGCCCTGAGGGTGGGTATTCACCCCTCCACTTT
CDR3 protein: CASSPEGGYSPLHF

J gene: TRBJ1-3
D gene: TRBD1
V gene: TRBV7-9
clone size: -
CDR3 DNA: TGTGCCAGCAGCTCAGGACAGGGGAGTTCTGGAAACACCATATATTTT
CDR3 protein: CASSSGQGSSGNTIYF

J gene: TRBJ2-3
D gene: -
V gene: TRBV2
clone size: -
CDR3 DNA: TGTGCCAGCGAGACTGGTTTTAAAGATACGCAGTATTTT
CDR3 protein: CASETGFKDTQYF

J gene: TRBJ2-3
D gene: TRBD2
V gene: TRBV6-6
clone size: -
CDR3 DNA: TGTGCCAGCAGCCCCGTCGGGGGGGCCCACACAGATACGCAGTATTTT
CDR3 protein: CASSPVGGAHTDTQYF

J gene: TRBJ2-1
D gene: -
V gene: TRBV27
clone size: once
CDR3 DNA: TGTGCCAGCAGTCTTAGCTCCTACAATGAGCAGTTCTTC
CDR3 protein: CASSLSSYNEQFF

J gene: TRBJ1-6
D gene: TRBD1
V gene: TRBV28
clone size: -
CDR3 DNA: TGTGCCGCTAAGGACAGGGGAATTTCACCCCTCCACTTT
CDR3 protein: CAAKDRGISPLHF

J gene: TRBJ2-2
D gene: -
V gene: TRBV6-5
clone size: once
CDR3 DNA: TGTGCCAGCAGTTACGGACTGAACACCGGGGAGCTGTTTTTT
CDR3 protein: CASSYGLNTGELFF

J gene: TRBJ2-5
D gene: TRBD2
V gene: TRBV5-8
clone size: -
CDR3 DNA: TGTGCCAGCAGCTCACCCCCGGGGGAGCGGGGGAAAGAGACCCAGTACTTC
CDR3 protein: CASSSPPGERGKETQYF

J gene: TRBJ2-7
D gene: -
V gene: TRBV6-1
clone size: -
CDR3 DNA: TGTGCCAGCAGTGAAGGAGGATCCTACGAGCAGTACTTC
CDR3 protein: CASSEGGSYEQYF

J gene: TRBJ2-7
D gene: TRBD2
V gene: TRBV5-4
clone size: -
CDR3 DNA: TGTGCCAGCAGCCCGGACCCTAGCGGGGGGGCCTCCGAGCAGTACTTC
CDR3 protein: CASSPDPSGGASEQYF

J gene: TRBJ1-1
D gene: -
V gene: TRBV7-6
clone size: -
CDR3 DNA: TGTGCCAGCAGCGCCGGGCCGGGAAGCACTGAAGCTTTCTTT
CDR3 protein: CASSAGPGSTEAFF

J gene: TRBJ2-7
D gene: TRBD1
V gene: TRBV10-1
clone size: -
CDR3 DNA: TGCGCCAGCAGTGCCCGGGACAGACCCTACGAGCAGTACTTC
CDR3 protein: CASSARDRPYEQYF

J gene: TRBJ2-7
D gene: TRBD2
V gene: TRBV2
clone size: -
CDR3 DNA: TGTGCCAGCAGTTCACTAGCGGGGGGCTACGAGCAGTACTTC
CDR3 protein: CASSSLAGGYEQYF

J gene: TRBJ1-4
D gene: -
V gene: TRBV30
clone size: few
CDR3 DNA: TGTGCCTGGAGTGTCAGGGTTAATGAAAAACTGTTTTTT
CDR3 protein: CAWSVRVNEKLFF

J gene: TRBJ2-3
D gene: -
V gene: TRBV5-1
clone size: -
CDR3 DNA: TGCGCCAGCAGCTTCCCAGAGGGCACAGATACGCAGTATTTT
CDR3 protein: CASSFPEGTDTQYF

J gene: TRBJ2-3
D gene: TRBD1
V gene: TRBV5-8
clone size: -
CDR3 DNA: TGTGCCAGCAGCTTCGGGACAGGAACGGGTACGCAGTATTTT
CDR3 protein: CASSFGTGTGTQYF

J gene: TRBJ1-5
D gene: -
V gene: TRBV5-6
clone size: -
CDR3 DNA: TGTGCCAGCAGCTTTGGCAGGGGATATCAGCCCCAGCATTTT
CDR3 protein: CASSFGRGYQPQHF

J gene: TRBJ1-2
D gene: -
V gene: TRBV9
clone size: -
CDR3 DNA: TGTGCCAGCAGCGTGAGCCGGGATGGAGGCTACACCTTC
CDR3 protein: CASSVSRDGGYTF

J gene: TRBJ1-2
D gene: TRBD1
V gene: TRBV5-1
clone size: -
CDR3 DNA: TGCGCCAGCAACCCGGAGGGGCAGAAGGGGGCCTTAGCTGGCTACACCTTC
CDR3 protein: CASNPEGQKGALAGYTF

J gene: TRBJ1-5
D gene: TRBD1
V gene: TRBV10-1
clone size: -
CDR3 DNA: TGCGCCAGCGTCCGGGACAGGGGAGGTGGTAGCAATCAGCCCCAGCATTTT
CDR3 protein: CASVRDRGGGSNQPQHF

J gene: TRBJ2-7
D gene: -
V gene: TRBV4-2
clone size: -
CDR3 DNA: TGTGCCAGCAGCCAAGCGGGAGACAGCTCCTACGAGCAGTACTTC
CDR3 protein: CASSQAGDSSYEQYF

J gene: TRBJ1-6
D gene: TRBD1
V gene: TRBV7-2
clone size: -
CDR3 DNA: TGTGCCAGCAGCCTCCGACAGGGAGGTAATTCACCCCTCCACTTT
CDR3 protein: CASSLRQGGNSPLHF

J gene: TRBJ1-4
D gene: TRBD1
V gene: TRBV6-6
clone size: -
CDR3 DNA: TGTGCCAGCTACAGGGGTAATGAAAAACTGTTTTTT
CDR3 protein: CASYRGNEKLFF

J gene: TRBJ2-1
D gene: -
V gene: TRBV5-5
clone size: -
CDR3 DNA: TGTGCCAGCAGCTCCAAGGCACAGAACACTTACAATGAGCAGTTCTTC
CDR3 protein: CASSSKAQNTYNEQFF

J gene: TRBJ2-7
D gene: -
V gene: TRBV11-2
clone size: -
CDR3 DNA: TGTGCCAGCAGCTTAGGGCAGGGCTCCTTCTACGAGCAGTACTTC
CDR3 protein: CASSLGQGSFYEQYF

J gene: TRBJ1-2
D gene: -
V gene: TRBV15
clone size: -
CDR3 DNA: TGTGCCACCAGCAGAGATCTCGTCGGGGTTCGGTATGGCTACACCTTC
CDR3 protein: CATSRDLVGVRYGYTF

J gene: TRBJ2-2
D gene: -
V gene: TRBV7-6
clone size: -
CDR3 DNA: TGTGCCAGCAGCTTTGGATCGGGCACCGGGGAGCTGTTTTTT
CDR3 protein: CASSFGSGTGELFF

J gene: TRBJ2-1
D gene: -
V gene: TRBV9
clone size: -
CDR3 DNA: TGTGCCAGCAGCGGACTAGGATATGTCTACAATGAGCAGTTCTTC
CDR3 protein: CASSGLGYVYNEQFF

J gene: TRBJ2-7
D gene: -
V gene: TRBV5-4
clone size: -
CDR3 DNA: TGTGCCAGCAGCTGGGGACTTAACTACGAGCAGTACTTC
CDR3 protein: CASSWGLNYEQYF

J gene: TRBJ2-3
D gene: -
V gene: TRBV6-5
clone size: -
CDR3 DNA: TGTGCTTGCGGTTCGGATACGCAGTATTTT
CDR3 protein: CACGSDTQYF

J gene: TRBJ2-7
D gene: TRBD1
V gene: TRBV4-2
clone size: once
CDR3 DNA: TGTGCCAGCAGCCAGGCCTCGACAGGGCAGTACGAGCAGTACTTC
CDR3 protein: CASSQASTGQYEQYF

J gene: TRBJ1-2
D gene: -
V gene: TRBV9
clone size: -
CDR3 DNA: TGTGCCAGCAGCGTAGACGGGGGGGCTTACTATGGCTACACCTTC
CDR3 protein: CASSVDGGAYYGYTF

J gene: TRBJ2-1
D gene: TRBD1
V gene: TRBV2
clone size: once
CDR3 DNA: TGTGCCAGCAGTGCAGAGACAGGGTACAATGAGCAGTTCTTC
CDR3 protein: CASSAETGYNEQFF

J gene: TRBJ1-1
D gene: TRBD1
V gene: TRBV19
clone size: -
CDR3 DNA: TGTGCCAGTAAACAGGGGGCAACGAACACTGAAGCTTTCTTT
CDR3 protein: CASKQGATNTEAFF

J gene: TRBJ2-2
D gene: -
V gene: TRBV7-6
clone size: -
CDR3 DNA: TGTGCCAGCAGCTTAAACGGGGGTACGAACACCGGGGAGCTGTTTTTT
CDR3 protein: CASSLNGGTNTGELFF

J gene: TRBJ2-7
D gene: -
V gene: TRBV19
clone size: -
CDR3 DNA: TGTGCCAGTAGTATGGAGGGCTACGAGCAGTACTTC
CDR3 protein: CASSMEGYEQYF

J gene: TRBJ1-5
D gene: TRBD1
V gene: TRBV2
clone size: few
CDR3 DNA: TGTGCCAGCAGTGAAGCGCAGGGGGAGCTTATGAGCAATCAGCCCCAGCATTTT
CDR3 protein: CASSEAQGELMSNQPQHF

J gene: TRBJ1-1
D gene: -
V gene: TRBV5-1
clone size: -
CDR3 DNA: TGCGCCAGCAGCTTGGCCCAGGGGCACATGAACACTGAAGCTTTCTTT
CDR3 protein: CASSLAQGHMNTEAFF

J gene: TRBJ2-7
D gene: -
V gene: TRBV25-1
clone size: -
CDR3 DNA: TGTGCCAGCAGATTCGCCGGGGGGCCTAGCTCCTACGAGCAGTACTTC
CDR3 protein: CASRFAGGPSSYEQYF

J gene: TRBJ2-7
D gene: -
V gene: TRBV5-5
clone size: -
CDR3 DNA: TGTGCCAGCAGCTTGATGGATCAAAAGGGGGAGCAGTACTTC
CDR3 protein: CASSLMDQKGEQYF

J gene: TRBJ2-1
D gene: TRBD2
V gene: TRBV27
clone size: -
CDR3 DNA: TGTGCCAGCAGTTTGACTAGCGGGGGGGCCTTCTACAATGAGCAGTTCTTC
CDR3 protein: CASSLTSGGAFYNEQFF

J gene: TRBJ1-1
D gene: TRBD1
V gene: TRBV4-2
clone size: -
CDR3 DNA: TGTGCCAGCAGCCAAGCGACAGGGTCGGTCACTGAAGCTTTCTTT
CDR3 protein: CASSQATGSVTEAFF

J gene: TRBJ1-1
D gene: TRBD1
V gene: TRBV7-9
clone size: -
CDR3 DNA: TGTGCCAGCAGCACTACAGGGGGCACTGAAGCTTTCTTT
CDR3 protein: CASSTTGGTEAFF

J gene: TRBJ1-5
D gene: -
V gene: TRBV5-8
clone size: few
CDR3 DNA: TGTGCCAGCAGCTCCCTTATCCGGCCCCAGCATTTT
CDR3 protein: CASSSLIRPQHF

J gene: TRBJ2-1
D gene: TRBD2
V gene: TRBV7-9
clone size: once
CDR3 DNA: TGTGCCAGCAGCTCGCAGCGGGGGGGCGGGCATGAGCAGTTCTTC
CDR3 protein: CASSSQRGGGHEQFF

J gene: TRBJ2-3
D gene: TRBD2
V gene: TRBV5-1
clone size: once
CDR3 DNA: TGCGCCAGCAGCTCCCCCTCAACGGGGGGGATTACAGATACGCAGTATTTT
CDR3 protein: CASSSPSTGGITDTQYF

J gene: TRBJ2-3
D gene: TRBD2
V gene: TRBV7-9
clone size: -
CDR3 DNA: TGTGCCAGCAGCGGATGGGGCCCGGGGGGGACCACAGATACGCAGTATTTT
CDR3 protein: CASSGWGPGGTTDTQYF

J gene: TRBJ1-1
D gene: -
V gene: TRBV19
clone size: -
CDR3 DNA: TGTGCCAGTAGTATATGGGTCGGGAAGAACACTGAAGCTTTCTTT
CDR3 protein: CASSIWVGKNTEAFF

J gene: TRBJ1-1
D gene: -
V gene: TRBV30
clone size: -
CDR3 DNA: TGTGCCTGGAGTGTCGGAGGGAACACTGAAGCTTTCTTT
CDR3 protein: CAWSVGGNTEAFF

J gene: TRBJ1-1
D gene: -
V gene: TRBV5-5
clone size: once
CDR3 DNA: TGTGCCAGCAGCTCGGGCAGGGAGGGGACTGAAGCTTTCTTT
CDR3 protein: CASSSGREGTEAFF

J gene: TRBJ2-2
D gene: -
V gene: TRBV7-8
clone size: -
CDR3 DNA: TGTGCCAGCAGCCCGAAAGCGGGACAGGCCTTCCTGTGGACCGGGGAGCTGTTTTTT
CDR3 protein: CASSPKAGQAFLWTGELFF

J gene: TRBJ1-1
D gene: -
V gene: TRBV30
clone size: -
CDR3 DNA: TGTGCCTTCCTCGGCAACAGGGCGGTTGAAGCTTTCTTT
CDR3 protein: CAFLGNRAVEAFF

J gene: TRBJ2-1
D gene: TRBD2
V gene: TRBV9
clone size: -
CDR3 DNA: TGTGCCAGCAGCGACACTAGCGGGGGAGTGAATGAGCAGTTCTTC
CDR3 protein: CASSDTSGGVNEQFF

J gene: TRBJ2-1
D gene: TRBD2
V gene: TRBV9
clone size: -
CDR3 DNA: TGTGCCAGCAGCGTCGGGACTAGCGGGGGGGGGAGTGAGCAGTTCTTC
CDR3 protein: CASSVGTSGGGSEQFF

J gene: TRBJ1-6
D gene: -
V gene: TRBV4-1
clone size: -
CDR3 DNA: TGCGCCAGCAGCCAAACCCCCCCAGGCCAATATAATTCACCCCTCTACTTT
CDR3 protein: CASSQTPPGQYNSPLYF

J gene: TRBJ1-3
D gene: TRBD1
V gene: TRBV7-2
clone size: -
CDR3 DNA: TGTGCCAGCAGTTCCCGGGACAGGGAGAGGGACACCATATATTTT
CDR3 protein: CASSSRDRERDTIYF

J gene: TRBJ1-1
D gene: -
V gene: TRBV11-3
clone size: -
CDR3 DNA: TGTGCCAGCAGCTCAGGTGGCACTGAAGCTTTCTTT
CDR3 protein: CASSSGGTEAFF